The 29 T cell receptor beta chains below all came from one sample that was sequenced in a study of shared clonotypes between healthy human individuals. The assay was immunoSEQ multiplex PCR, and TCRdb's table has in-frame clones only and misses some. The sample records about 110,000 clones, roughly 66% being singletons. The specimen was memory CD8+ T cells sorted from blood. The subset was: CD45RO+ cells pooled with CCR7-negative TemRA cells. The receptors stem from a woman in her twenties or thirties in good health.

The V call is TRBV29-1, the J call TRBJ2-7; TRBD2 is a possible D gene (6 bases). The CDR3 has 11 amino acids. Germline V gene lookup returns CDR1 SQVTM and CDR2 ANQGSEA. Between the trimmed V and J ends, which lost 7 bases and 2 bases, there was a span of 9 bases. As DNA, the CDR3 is TGCAGCGGGTGGGAGGCCTACGAGCAGTACTTC. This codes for CSGWEAYEQYF.

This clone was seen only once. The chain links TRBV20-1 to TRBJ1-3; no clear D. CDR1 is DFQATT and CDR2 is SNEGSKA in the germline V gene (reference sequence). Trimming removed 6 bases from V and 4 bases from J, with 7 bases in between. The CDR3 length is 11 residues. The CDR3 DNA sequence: TGCAGTGCCCCACAGGGAAACACCATATATTTT. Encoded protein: CSAPQGNTIYF.

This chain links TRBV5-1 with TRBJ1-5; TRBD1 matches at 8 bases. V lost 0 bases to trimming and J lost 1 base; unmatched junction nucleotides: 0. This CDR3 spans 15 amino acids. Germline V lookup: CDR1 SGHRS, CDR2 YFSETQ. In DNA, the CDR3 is TGCGCCAGCAGCTTGGGACAGGGGAGCAATCAGCCCCAGCATTTT. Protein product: CASSLGQGSNQPQHF.

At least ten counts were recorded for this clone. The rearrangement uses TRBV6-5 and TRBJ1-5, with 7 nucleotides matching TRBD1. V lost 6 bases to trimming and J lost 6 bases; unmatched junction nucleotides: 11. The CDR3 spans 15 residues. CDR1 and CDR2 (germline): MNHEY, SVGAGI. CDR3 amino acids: CASRPSQGTLQPQHF. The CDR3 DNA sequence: TGTGCCAGCAGACCGTCACAGGGGACCCTTCAGCCCCAGCATTTT.

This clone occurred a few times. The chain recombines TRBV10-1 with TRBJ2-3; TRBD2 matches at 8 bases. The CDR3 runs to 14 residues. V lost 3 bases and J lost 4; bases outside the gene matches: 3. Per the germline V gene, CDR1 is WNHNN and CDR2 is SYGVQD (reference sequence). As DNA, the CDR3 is TGCGCCAGCAGTGAAAGCGGGAGATCAGATACGCAGTATTTT. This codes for CASSESGRSDTQYF.

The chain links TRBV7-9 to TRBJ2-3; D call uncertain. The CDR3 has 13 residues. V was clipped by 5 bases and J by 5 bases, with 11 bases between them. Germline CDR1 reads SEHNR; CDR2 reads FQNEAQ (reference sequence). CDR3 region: CASSARPQDTQYF. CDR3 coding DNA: TGTGCCAGCAGCGCACGGCCGCAAGATACGCAGTATTTT.

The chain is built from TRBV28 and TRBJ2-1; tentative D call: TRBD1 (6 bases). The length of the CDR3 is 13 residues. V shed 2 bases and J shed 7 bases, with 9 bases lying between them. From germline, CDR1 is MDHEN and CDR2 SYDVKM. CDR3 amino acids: CASSLTGLNEQFF. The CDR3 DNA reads TGTGCCAGCAGTTTAACAGGGCTTAATGAGCAGTTCTTC.

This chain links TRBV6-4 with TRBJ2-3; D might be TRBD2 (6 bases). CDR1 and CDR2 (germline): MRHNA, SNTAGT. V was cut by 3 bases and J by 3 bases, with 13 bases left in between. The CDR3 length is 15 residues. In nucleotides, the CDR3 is TGTGCCAGCAGTGAGGGGACTGCGCCGACAGATACGCAGTATTTT. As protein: CASSEGTAPTDTQYF.

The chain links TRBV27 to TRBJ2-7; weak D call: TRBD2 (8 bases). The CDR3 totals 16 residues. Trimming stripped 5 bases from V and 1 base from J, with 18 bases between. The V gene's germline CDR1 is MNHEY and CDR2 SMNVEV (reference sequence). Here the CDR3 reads CASSPRGGTASYEQYF. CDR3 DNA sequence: TGTGCCAGCAGTCCTCGGGGGGGGACAGCGTCCTACGAGCAGTACTTC.

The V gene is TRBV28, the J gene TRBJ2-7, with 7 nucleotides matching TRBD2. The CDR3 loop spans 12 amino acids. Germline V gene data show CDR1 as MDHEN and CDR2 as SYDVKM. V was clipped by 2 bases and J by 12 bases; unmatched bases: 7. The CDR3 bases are TGTGCCAGCAGTTTAGGGGGGGAGGTAATGTACTTC. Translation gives CASSLGGEVMYF.

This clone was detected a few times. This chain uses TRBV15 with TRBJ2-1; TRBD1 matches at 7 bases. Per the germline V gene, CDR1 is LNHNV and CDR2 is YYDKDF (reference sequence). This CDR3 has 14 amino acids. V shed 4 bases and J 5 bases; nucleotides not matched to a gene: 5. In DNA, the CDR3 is TGTGCCACCAGCAAGGGGACAGAAAACAATGAGCAGTTCTTC. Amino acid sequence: CATSKGTENNEQFF.

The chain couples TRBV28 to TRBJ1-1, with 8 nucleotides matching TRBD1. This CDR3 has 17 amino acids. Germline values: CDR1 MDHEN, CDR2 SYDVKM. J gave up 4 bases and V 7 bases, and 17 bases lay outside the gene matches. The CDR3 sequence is CASNWGTGSGGVTEAFF. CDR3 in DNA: TGTGCCAGCAATTGGGGGACAGGTAGTGGGGGAGTCACTGAAGCTTTCTTT.

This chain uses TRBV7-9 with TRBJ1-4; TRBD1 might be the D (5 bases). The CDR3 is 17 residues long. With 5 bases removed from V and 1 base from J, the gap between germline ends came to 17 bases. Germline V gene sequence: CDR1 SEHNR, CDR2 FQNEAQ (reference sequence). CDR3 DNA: TGTGCCAGCAGCCCTTGGGGCGGCCTACAAACTAATGAAAAACTGTTTTTT. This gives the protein CASSPWGGLQTNEKLFF. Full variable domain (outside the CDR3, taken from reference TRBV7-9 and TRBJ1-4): DTGVSQNPRHKITKRGQNVTFRCDPISEHNRLYWYRQTLGQGPEFLTYFQNEAQLEKSRLLSDRFSAERPKGSFSTLEIQRTEQGDSAMYLCASSPWGGLQTNEKLFFGSGTQLSVL.

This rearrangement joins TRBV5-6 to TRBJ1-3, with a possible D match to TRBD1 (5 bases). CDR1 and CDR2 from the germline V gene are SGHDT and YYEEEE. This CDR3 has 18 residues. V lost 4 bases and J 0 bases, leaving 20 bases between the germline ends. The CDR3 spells CASSLMGRGLSSGNTIYF. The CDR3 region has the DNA TGTGCCAGCAGCCTAATGGGAAGGGGCCTCTCCTCTGGAAACACCATATATTTT.

In DNA form, the CDR3 reads TGTGCCAGCAGCTTATTCAGCGAGTATCAGCCCCAGCATTTT. It codes for CASSLFSEYQPQHF. This chain uses TRBV7-8 with TRBJ1-5; D gene uncertain. The CDR3 runs 14 residues. CDR1 SGHVS and CDR2 FQNEAQ come from the germline V gene. Trimming stripped 2 bases from V and 5 bases from J, with 10 bases between.

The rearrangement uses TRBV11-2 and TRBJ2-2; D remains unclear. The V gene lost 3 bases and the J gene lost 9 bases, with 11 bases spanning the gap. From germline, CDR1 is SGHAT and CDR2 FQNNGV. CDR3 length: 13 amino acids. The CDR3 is CASSLGHQRELFF. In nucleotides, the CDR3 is TGTGCCAGCAGCTTGGGCCATCAGCGGGAGCTGTTTTTT.

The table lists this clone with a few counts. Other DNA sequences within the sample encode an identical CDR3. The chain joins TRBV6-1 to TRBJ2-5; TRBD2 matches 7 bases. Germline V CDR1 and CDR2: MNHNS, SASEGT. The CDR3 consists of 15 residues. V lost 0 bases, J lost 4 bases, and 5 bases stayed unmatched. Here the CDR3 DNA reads TGTGCCAGCAGTGAAGCGGGAGGGCCGGGAGAGACCCAGTACTTC. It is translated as CASSEAGGPGETQYF.

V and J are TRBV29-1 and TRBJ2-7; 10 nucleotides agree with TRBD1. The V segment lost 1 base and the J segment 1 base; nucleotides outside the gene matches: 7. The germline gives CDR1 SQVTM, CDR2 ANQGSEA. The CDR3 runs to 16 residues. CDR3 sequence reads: CSVEGTGTGASYEQYF. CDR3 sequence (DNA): TGCAGCGTTGAAGGTACCGGGACAGGGGCGTCCTACGAGCAGTACTTC.

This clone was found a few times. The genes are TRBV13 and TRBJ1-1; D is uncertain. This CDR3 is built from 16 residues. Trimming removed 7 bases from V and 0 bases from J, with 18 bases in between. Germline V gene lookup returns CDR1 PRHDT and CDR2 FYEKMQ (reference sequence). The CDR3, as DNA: TGTGCCAGCACGCAGAAAGGGAGATCCTTGAACACTGAAGCTTTCTTT. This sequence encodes CASTQKGRSLNTEAFF.

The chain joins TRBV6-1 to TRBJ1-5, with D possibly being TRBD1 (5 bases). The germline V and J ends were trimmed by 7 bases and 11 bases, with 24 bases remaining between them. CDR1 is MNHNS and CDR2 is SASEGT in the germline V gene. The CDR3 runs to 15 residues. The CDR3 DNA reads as TGTGCCAGCATACGGGACGGAAGTTTAAGATTATCCCAGCATTTT. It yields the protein CASIRDGSLRLSQHF.

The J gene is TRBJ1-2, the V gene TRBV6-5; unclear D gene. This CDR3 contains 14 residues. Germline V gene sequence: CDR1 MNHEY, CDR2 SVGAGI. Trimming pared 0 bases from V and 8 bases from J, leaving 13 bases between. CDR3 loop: CASSYSMFGLGYTF. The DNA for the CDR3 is TGTGCCAGCAGTTACTCGATGTTTGGGCTGGGCTACACCTTC.

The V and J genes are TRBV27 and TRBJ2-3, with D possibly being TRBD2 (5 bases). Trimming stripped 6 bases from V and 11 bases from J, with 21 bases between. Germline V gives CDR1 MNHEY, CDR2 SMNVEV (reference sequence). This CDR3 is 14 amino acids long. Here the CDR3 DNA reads TGTGCCAGCAGCCCGGTTGTGGGCCTCGAGGGGCAGTATTTT. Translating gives CASSPVVGLEGQYF.

As DNA, the CDR3 is TGTGCCAGCAGCCGAATCAAATACGAGCAGTACTTC. It encodes CASSRIKYEQYF. V and J are TRBV27 and TRBJ2-7; D gene uncertain. CDR1 and CDR2 from the germline V gene are MNHEY and SMNVEV (reference sequence). The CDR3 length is 12 residues. V lost 6 bases and J 4 bases, leaving 10 bases between the germline ends.

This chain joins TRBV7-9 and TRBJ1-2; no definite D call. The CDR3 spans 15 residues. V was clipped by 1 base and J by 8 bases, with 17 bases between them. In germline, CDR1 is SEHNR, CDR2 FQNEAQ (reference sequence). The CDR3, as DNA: TGTGCCAGCAGCTTAGTTCTGGGCCCTGGCGGAGGCTACACCTTC. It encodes CASSLVLGPGGGYTF.

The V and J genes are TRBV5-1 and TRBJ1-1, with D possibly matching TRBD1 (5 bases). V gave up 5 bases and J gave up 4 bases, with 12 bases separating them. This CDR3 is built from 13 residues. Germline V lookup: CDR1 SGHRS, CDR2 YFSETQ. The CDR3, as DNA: TGCGCCAGCAGTGGGGCGCGGGGCACTGAAGCTTTCTTT. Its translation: CASSGARGTEAFF.

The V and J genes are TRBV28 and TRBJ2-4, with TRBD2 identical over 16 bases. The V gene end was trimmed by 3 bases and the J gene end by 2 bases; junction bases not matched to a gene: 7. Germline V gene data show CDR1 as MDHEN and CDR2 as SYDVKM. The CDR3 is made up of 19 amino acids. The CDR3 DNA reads TGTGCCAGCAGTTTCTCGGGACTAGCGGGAGGGCTAACCAAAAACATTCAGTACTTC. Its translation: CASSFSGLAGGLTKNIQYF.

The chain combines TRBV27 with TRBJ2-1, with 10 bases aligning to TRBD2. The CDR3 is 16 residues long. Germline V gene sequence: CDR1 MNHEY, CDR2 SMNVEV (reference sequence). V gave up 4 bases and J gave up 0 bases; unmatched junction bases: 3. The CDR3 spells CASSSPSGSSYNEQFF. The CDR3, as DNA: TGTGCCAGCAGTTCGCCTAGCGGGAGCTCCTACAATGAGCAGTTCTTC.

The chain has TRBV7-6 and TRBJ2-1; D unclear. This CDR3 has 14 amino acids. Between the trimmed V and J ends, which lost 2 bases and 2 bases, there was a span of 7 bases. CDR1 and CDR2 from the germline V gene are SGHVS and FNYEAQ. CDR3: CASSLLGAYNEQFF. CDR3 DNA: TGTGCCAGCAGCTTATTAGGTGCCTACAATGAGCAGTTCTTC.

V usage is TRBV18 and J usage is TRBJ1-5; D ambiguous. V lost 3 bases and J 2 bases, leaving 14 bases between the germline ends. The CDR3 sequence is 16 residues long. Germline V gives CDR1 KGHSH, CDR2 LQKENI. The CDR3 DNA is TGTGCCAGCTCACCTCGGCCCCGCGCGGGCAATCAGCCCCAGCATTTT. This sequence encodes CASSPRPRAGNQPQHF.